The 25 T cell receptor beta chains below come from one sample, sequenced in a study of spatial heterogeneity in lung cancer. General study results and limits: For expanded intratumoral alpha and beta TCRs, counts tracked tumor mutation counts.

The time point is: sample taken at primary tumor resection. No antigens are known for them. A single record per CDR3 protein comes from TCRdb applying MiXCR to the 5' RACE reads. The sample lists about 1,800 distinct CDR3 sequences; 8% to 9% were seen once. Sample: lung tumor tissue, taken at surgery. These receptors were collected from a female donor with early-stage non-small cell lung cancer.

By share, this clonotype ranks as medium-sized. This sequence joins TRBV3-1 and TRBJ2-1, with TRBD1 as a possible D gene (5 bases). The V gene lost 1 base and the J gene lost 7 bases, with 20 bases spanning the gap. The CDR3 consists of 17 residues. Germline CDR1 and CDR2: LGHDT and YNNKEL (reference sequence). The CDR3 sequence: CASSQALGREGSNEQFF. The CDR3 nucleotides are TGTGCCAGCAGCCAAGCGCTGGGCAGGGAAGGATCTAATGAGCAGTTCTTC.

Within the sample, this clonotype is medium-sized. The chain joins TRBV4-2 to TRBJ2-3, with D possibly being TRBD2 (6 bases). This CDR3 has 16 amino acids. Germline CDR1 and CDR2: LGHNA and YNFKEQ. Between the trimmed V and J ends, which lost 8 bases and 0 bases, there was a span of 18 bases. CDR3 DNA sequence: TGTGCCAGCGGCGGTAGGAGGGGCCCGAGCACAGATACGCAGTATTTT. This sequence encodes CASGGRRGPSTDTQYF.

This clonotype was detected a few times. V is TRBV10-3 and J is TRBJ2-7; TRBD2 matches 8 bases. V was clipped by 5 bases and J by 4 bases; unmatched bases: 4. The germline V gene encodes CDR1 ENHRY and CDR2 SYGVKD. The CDR3 length is 13 residues. The CDR3 protein is CAISKSGSYEQYF. The CDR3 bases are TGTGCCATCAGTAAAAGCGGGAGTTACGAGCAGTACTTC.

By share, this clonotype counts as large. The CDR3 spells CASSLIGAMDTEAFF. The CDR3 bases are TGTGCCAGCAGCTTGATTGGGGCAATGGACACTGAAGCTTTCTTT. V and J are TRBV5-5 and TRBJ1-1; maybe TRBD1 (5 bases). The CDR3 spans 15 residues. V dropped 1 base and J dropped 3 bases, with 13 bases sitting between them. CDR1 is SGHKS and CDR2 is YYEKEE in the germline V gene (reference sequence).

This clonotype ranks as large. The chain recombines TRBV6-5 with TRBJ2-7; 10 bases fit TRBD2. The CDR3 extends over 15 amino acids. V dropped 2 bases and J dropped 3; count of bases not matched to a gene: 4. Looked up from germline, CDR1 is MNHEY and CDR2 is SVGAGI. The CDR3 here is CASSYLAGDNYEQYF. The CDR3, as DNA: TGTGCCAGCAGTTACCTAGCGGGAGACAACTACGAGCAGTACTTC.

By frequency in the sample, this clonotype is medium-sized. The chain carries TRBV6-5 and TRBJ2-1; 7 bases map to TRBD2. CDR3 length equals 15 residues. With 2 bases clipped from V and 7 bases from J, the junction kept 8 bases outside the gene matches. In germline, CDR1 is MNHEY, CDR2 SVGAGI. The chain's CDR3 is CASSYGGSRRNEQFF. The CDR3 DNA is TGTGCCAGCAGTTACGGCGGGAGTAGGAGGAATGAGCAGTTCTTC.

This clonotype is labeled medium-sized. V and J are TRBV15 and TRBJ2-7; 7 nucleotides match TRBD1. Germline loops: CDR1 LNHNV, CDR2 YYDKDF (reference sequence). The V gene end was trimmed by 4 bases and the J gene end by 7 bases; junction bases not matched to a gene: 4. The CDR3 is made up of 12 amino acids. The CDR3 loop reads CATSNRGREQYF. Here the CDR3 DNA reads TGTGCCACCAGCAACAGGGGACGGGAGCAGTACTTC.

This clonotype is medium-sized in the sample. The V call is TRBV5-1, the J call TRBJ2-3, with TRBD1 matching 9 bases. Germline CDR1 is SGHRS and CDR2 is YFSETQ. Trimming cost V 0 bases and J 5 bases; bases outside gene matches: 4. This CDR3 comprises 15 residues. The CDR3 loop is CASSLEGQGIDTQYF. The CDR3 bases are TGCGCCAGCAGCTTGGAGGGACAGGGCATAGATACGCAGTATTTT.

Sample share makes this clonotype medium-sized. The gene calls are TRBV19 and TRBJ2-1; 9 bases fit TRBD1. Losses at the gene ends were 10 bases for V and 5 bases for J; bases not matched to a gene: 21. Per germline, CDR1 LNHDA and CDR2 SQIVND (reference sequence). The CDR3 is 18 amino acids. Written as DNA, the CDR3 is TGTGCCACCCGAAAGACAGGGGGGCGGTTTCGTTTCGACAATGAGCAGTTCTTC. Translating it yields CATRKTGGRFRFDNEQFF. Full variable domain (remainder filled in from reference TRBV19 and TRBJ2-1): DGGITQSPKYLFRKEGQNVTLSCEQNLNHDAMYWYRQDPGQGLRLIYYSQIVNDFQKGDIAEGYSVSREKKESFPLTVTSAQKNPTAFYLCATRKTGGRFRFDNEQFFGPGTRLTVL.

Within the sample, this clonotype is medium-sized. The CDR3 protein is CASSRQGDSTWEQYF. The DNA for the CDR3 is TGTGCCAGCAGTAGACAGGGGGACAGCACATGGGAGCAGTACTTC. The chain has TRBV7-2 and TRBJ2-7; 9 bases agree with TRBD1. The CDR3 has 15 amino acids. Trimming took 6 bases from V and 7 from J; bases not matched to a gene: 13. Germline V lookup: CDR1 SGHTA, CDR2 FQGNSA.

This clonotype is judged medium-sized. The V gene is TRBV29-1, the J gene TRBJ2-7; possibly TRBD1 or TRBD2 for D (5 bases each). Germline lookup yields CDR1 SQVTM and CDR2 ANQGSEA. The CDR3 extends over 13 amino acids. V shed 7 bases and J shed 0 bases, with 13 bases lying between them. CDR3 bases: TGCAGCGCTGGGACCGATAGCTCCTACGAGCAGTACTTC. Its protein product is CSAGTDSSYEQYF.

By share of the sample, this clonotype is medium-sized. This chain's CDR3 is CASSLWTAGEKLFF. CDR3 DNA sequence: TGTGCCAGCAGCTTGTGGACCGCTGGTGAAAAACTGTTTTTT. The V and J genes are TRBV5-6 and TRBJ1-4; no reliable D call. Looked up from germline, CDR1 is SGHDT and CDR2 is YYEEEE. This CDR3 is 14 amino acids long. The ends were cut back, 1 base at V and 7 bases at J, with 11 bases in the middle.

By sample fraction, this clonotype is medium-sized. The V call is TRBV6-5, the J call TRBJ1-3; tentative D call: TRBD1 (6 bases). Germline-derived CDR1 and CDR2 are MNHEY and SVGAGI. There are 14 residues in the CDR3. V gave up 6 bases and J gave up 4 bases, with 13 bases separating them. CDR3 sequence reads: CASSPRGLGNTIYF. CDR3 sequence (DNA): TGTGCCAGCAGCCCCAGGGGACTGGGAAACACCATATATTTT.

In this sample, this clonotype turned up a few times. The chain joins TRBV12-3 or TRBV12-4 to TRBJ2-4; 8 nucleotides agree with TRBD2. The CDR3 has 16 residues. V dropped 8 bases and J dropped 0; count of bases not matched to a gene: 9. The CDR3 DNA is TGTGCCAGCGGGTACGGGAGGGCCTTAGCCAAAAACATTCAGTACTTC. It is translated as CASGYGRALAKNIQYF.

This clonotype is medium-sized (0.01 to 0.1%) within its sample. This chain uses TRBV12-3 or TRBV12-4 with TRBJ1-5; D gene uncertain. The CDR3 length is 15 residues. Trimming removed 2 bases from V and 9 bases from J, with 17 bases in between. This chain's CDR3 is CASSLLGLGAGPQHF. In nucleotides, the CDR3 is TGTGCCAGCAGTTTACTAGGACTCGGAGCAGGGCCCCAGCATTTT.

Relative to its sample, this clonotype is medium-sized. The V call is TRBV30, the J call TRBJ2-5, with TRBD2 as a possible D gene (5 bases). The CDR3 sequence is 13 residues long. Between the trimmed V and J ends, which lost 7 bases and 2 bases, there was a span of 14 bases. Germline V gene data show CDR1 as GTSNPN and CDR2 as SVGIG (reference sequence). The CDR3 region is CASSGREQETQYF. CDR3 nucleotide sequence: TGTGCCTCTTCGGGAAGGGAACAAGAGACCCAGTACTTC.

The chain uses TRBV20-1 and TRBJ2-3; D remains ambiguous. Germline V CDR1 and CDR2: DFQATT, SNEGSKA (reference sequence). The CDR3 is 13 residues long. Trimming took 0 bases from V and 4 from J, leaving 8 bases between them. The CDR3 DNA is TGCAGTGCTAGAGAGTGGATCGCAGATACGCAGTATTTT. Protein sequence: CSAREWIADTQYF.

This clonotype is judged medium-sized. The chain links TRBV30 to TRBJ2-2; D is undetermined. The germline V gene has CDR1 GTSNPN and CDR2 SVGIG (reference sequence). This CDR3 has 11 amino acids. V lost 4 bases to trimming and J lost 13 bases, with 13 bases between them. Here the CDR3 reads CAWTGGFGLFF. CDR3 coding DNA: TGTGCCTGGACTGGTGGCTTCGGGCTGTTTTTT.

The rearrangement joins TRBV14 to TRBJ2-5, with unresolved D. This CDR3 has 11 residues. CDR1 and CDR2 from the germline V gene are SGHDN and FVKESK. Trimming pared 2 bases from V and 3 bases from J, leaving 1 base between. The CDR3 nucleotides read TGTGCCAGCAGCCAAAAAGAGACCCAGTACTTC. This sequence encodes CASSQKETQYF.

This clonotype has more than one count but fewer than ten. The V gene is TRBV6-2 or TRBV6-3, the J gene TRBJ2-5; D is unresolved. The CDR3 is 13 amino acids. CDR1 and CDR2 (germline): MNHEY, SVGEGT. V was cut by 8 bases and J by 2 bases, with 12 bases left in between. Here the CDR3 DNA reads TGTGCCAGCGGAGTCAGGAATCAAGAGACCCAGTACTTC. Translated, it gives CASGVRNQETQYF.

This clonotype came up once. The chain recombines TRBV29-1 with TRBJ2-3, with D possibly matching TRBD2 (6 bases). Looked up from germline, CDR1 is SQVTM and CDR2 is ANQGSEA. Trimming shortened V by 8 bases and J by 2 bases, and 14 bases separated the two germline ends. This CDR3 spans 13 amino acids. CDR3 in DNA: TGCAGCTATGGGGGGAAGAACACAGATACGCAGTATTTT. Translated: CSYGGKNTDTQYF.

By share, this clonotype counts as medium-sized. The V gene is TRBV27, the J gene TRBJ2-3; TRBD2 aligns across 7 bases. This CDR3 contains 14 residues. Germline V gene lookup returns CDR1 MNHEY and CDR2 SMNVEV (reference sequence). J was trimmed by 1 base and V by 7 bases; bases with no gene match: 5. The CDR3 protein is CASKEGRGTDTQYF. DNA for the CDR3: TGTGCCAGCAAGGAGGGGAGGGGCACAGATACGCAGTATTTT.

This clonotype is medium-sized by share. V is TRBV7-2 and J is TRBJ1-1; D may be TRBD1 (5 bases). V was shortened by 5 bases and J by 1 base, with 8 bases between the two germline ends. From germline, CDR1 is SGHTA and CDR2 FQGNSA. The CDR3 loop spans 13 amino acids. In nucleotides, the CDR3 is TGTGCCAGCAGCCGAGGGACGAACACTGAAGCTTTCTTT. The encoded protein is CASSRGTNTEAFF. Combining the CDR3 with reference TRBV7-2 and TRBJ1-1 gives the whole variable domain GAGVSQSPSNKVTEKGKDVELRCDPISGHTALYWYRQSLGQGLEFLIYFQGNSAPDKSGLPSDRFSAERTGGSVSTLTIQRTQQEDSAVYLCASSRGTNTEAFFGQGTRLTVV.

Judged by abundance, this clonotype is medium-sized. The chain uses TRBV11-2 and TRBJ2-7, with a tentative D call TRBD2 (5 bases). The V end lost 0 bases, the J end lost 2 bases, and 17 bases lay between the germline ends. CDR1 and CDR2 from the germline V gene are SGHAT and FQNNGV. CDR3 length: 17 amino acids. The CDR3 is CASSLEARGSNPYEQYF. DNA for the CDR3: TGTGCCAGCAGCTTAGAGGCCCGTGGGAGTAACCCCTACGAGCAGTACTTC.

This clonotype ranks as medium-sized. V gene TRBV23-1 combines with J gene TRBJ1-4; 10 bases align to TRBD1. TRBV23-1 is recorded as an ORF, its role being uncertain. V lost 6 bases, J lost 8 bases, and 6 bases stayed unmatched. CDR3 size: 14 residues. The CDR3, as DNA: TGCGCCAGCAGACCCGGGACAGGGGAAGAAAAACTGTTTTTT. It encodes CASRPGTGEEKLFF.